These T cell receptor beta chains were read from a single sample in a study of vaccination and CD4 T cells after COVID-19. TCRdb reprocessed the PCR reads via MiXCR and lists one record per CDR3 protein. Of several thousand distinct CDR3 sequences detected, 17% appear once; the ten largest clones hold around 22%. Antigens of these TCRs are unknown. The sequenced sample was CD4+ T cells from blood, cultured in vitro. All receptors derive from a human donor who had recovered from COVID-19. The CDR3 runs from the conserved cysteine through the conserved F or W. The order of the fields is clone size, D gene, V gene, J gene, CDR3 DNA, CDR3 protein. A D gene is named only where the DNA matches it firmly. Size values are once, few and many counts, or a class for expanded clones, and some rows have none.

abundance: few; d_gene: .; v_gene: TRBV19; j_gene: TRBJ1-3; CDR3nt: TGTGCCAGTAGTTCCGAGGGACGAAATGGAAACACCATATATTTT; CDR3aa: CASSSEGRNGNTIYF
abundance: few; d_gene: .; v_gene: TRBV5-6; j_gene: TRBJ1-1; CDR3nt: TGTGCCAGCAGCATGTCTGAAGGGGAAACTGAAGCTTTCTTT; CDR3aa: CASSMSEGETEAFF
abundance: medium-sized; d_gene: TRBD2; v_gene: TRBV15; j_gene: TRBJ2-5; CDR3nt: TGTGCCACCAGCAGAGATCCAGCGGGGGGGCAAGAGACCCAGTACTTC; CDR3aa: CATSRDPAGGQETQYF
abundance: .; d_gene: TRBD2; v_gene: TRBV20-1; j_gene: TRBJ2-3; CDR3nt: TGCAGTGCCTTCTCAGCGGGGGGGCTAGTAACAGATACGCAGTATTTT; CDR3aa: CSAFSAGGLVTDTQYF
abundance: few; d_gene: .; v_gene: TRBV20-1; j_gene: TRBJ1-3; CDR3nt: TGCAGTGCTAGAGATCCCGCAGGCAACTCTGGAAACACCATATATTTT; CDR3aa: CSARDPAGNSGNTIYF
abundance: few; d_gene: TRBD2; v_gene: TRBV7-9; j_gene: TRBJ2-3; CDR3nt: TGTGCCAGCAGCATGCGACTAGCGGGGGCCACAGATACGCAGTATTTT; CDR3aa: CASSMRLAGATDTQYF
abundance: .; d_gene: TRBD1; v_gene: TRBV29-1; j_gene: TRBJ1-3; CDR3nt: TGCAGCGTTAGGGCAGGGGGTGGAAACACCATATATTTT; CDR3aa: CSVRAGGGNTIYF
abundance: once; d_gene: .; v_gene: TRBV3-1; j_gene: TRBJ1-6; CDR3nt: TGTGCCAGCACCCGAACACAATGGGATTCACCCCTCCACTTT; CDR3aa: CASTRTQWDSPLHF
abundance: .; d_gene: TRBD1; v_gene: TRBV12-5; j_gene: TRBJ1-4; CDR3nt: TGTGCTAGTGGTCTCAGGGGGGAAAAACTGTTTTTT; CDR3aa: CASGLRGEKLFF
abundance: .; d_gene: .; v_gene: TRBV30; j_gene: TRBJ1-6; CDR3nt: TGTGCCTGGAGTGTGTTCGGCAGGAATAATTCACCCCTCCACTTT; CDR3aa: CAWSVFGRNNSPLHF
abundance: few; d_gene: .; v_gene: TRBV11-2; j_gene: TRBJ1-1; CDR3nt: TGTGCCAGCAGCTTAGAGCGCGGAGCTTTCTTT; CDR3aa: CASSLERGAFF
abundance: .; d_gene: TRBD1; v_gene: TRBV18; j_gene: TRBJ1-1; CDR3nt: TGTGCCGGCTCACCAGCGGGACAGGGGGCGAGTACTGAAGCTTTCTTT; CDR3aa: CAGSPAGQGASTEAFF
abundance: medium-sized; d_gene: TRBD1; v_gene: TRBV5-1; j_gene: TRBJ2-2; CDR3nt: TGCGCCAGCAGCCAGGGACAGCCCGGGGAGCTGTTTTTT; CDR3aa: CASSQGQPGELFF
abundance: .; d_gene: .; v_gene: TRBV12-3/TRBV12-4; j_gene: TRBJ1-6; CDR3nt: TGTGCCAGCAGTCTGGGACATGATAATTCACCCCTCCACTTT; CDR3aa: CASSLGHDNSPLHF
abundance: .; d_gene: .; v_gene: TRBV10-3; j_gene: TRBJ2-2; CDR3nt: TGTGCCATCAGTGAGACACAGGATCCCGGGGAGCTGTTTTTT; CDR3aa: CAISETQDPGELFF
abundance: large; d_gene: .; v_gene: TRBV19; j_gene: TRBJ1-5; CDR3nt: TGTGCCAGTAGTATAATGGAGGGAGGCAATCAGCCCCAGCATTTT; CDR3aa: CASSIMEGGNQPQHF
abundance: few; d_gene: .; v_gene: TRBV5-1; j_gene: TRBJ1-2; CDR3nt: TGCGCCAGCAGCCTGACCGGGGACATCCGCTATGGCTACACCTTC; CDR3aa: CASSLTGDIRYGYTF
abundance: .; d_gene: .; v_gene: TRBV14; j_gene: TRBJ1-1; CDR3nt: TGTGCCGTTCGCGGGCGCGGCACTGAAGCTTTCTTT; CDR3aa: CAVRGRGTEAFF
abundance: medium-sized; d_gene: TRBD1; v_gene: TRBV12-3/TRBV12-4; j_gene: TRBJ1-2; CDR3nt: TGTGCCAGCAGTCCCCTATTGACAGGGATCTATGGCTACACCTTC; CDR3aa: CASSPLLTGIYGYTF
abundance: .; d_gene: .; v_gene: TRBV2; j_gene: TRBJ2-1; CDR3nt: TGTGCCAGCAAGGGCAGGACTTACAATGAGCAGTTCTTC; CDR3aa: CASKGRTYNEQFF
abundance: medium-sized; d_gene: .; v_gene: TRBV19; j_gene: TRBJ1-5; CDR3nt: TGTGCCAGTGGGATTGTAGGGGATAAGCCCCAGCATTTT; CDR3aa: CASGIVGDKPQHF
abundance: .; d_gene: TRBD1; v_gene: TRBV12-3/TRBV12-4; j_gene: TRBJ1-6; CDR3nt: TGTGCCAGCAGTATGGGGACAGGGGAGTCACCCCTCCACTTT; CDR3aa: CASSMGTGESPLHF
abundance: .; d_gene: .; v_gene: TRBV5-1; j_gene: TRBJ2-3; CDR3nt: TGCGCCAGCAGCTTGAGAGAATCAGATACGCAGTATTTT; CDR3aa: CASSLRESDTQYF
abundance: large; d_gene: .; v_gene: TRBV7-9; j_gene: TRBJ2-3; CDR3nt: TGTGCCAGCAGCTTAGTGGCAGATACGCAGTATTTT; CDR3aa: CASSLVADTQYF
abundance: few; d_gene: TRBD2; v_gene: TRBV6-5; j_gene: TRBJ2-7; CDR3nt: TGTGCCAGCAGTTCATTCGGGACTAGCGGCTCCTACGAGCAGTACTTC; CDR3aa: CASSSFGTSGSYEQYF
abundance: .; d_gene: TRBD2; v_gene: TRBV12-3/TRBV12-4; j_gene: TRBJ2-3; CDR3nt: TGTGCCAGCAGTTTCGGACTAGCGGGGAGCACAGATACGCAGTATTTT; CDR3aa: CASSFGLAGSTDTQYF
abundance: few; d_gene: .; v_gene: TRBV7-2; j_gene: TRBJ1-2; CDR3nt: TGTGCCAGCAGCCCCGGTGGGGCCTATGGCTACACCTTC; CDR3aa: CASSPGGAYGYTF
abundance: medium-sized; d_gene: .; v_gene: TRBV29-1; j_gene: TRBJ1-2; CDR3nt: TGCAGCGTTGAAGCCCCCCGGGCCCCGCGGGGCTACACCTTC; CDR3aa: CSVEAPRAPRGYTF
abundance: few; d_gene: TRBD2; v_gene: TRBV15; j_gene: TRBJ2-3; CDR3nt: TGTGCCACCAGCAGAAACCTAGCGGGGACCACAGATACGCAGTATTTT; CDR3aa: CATSRNLAGTTDTQYF
abundance: few; d_gene: .; v_gene: TRBV10-3; j_gene: TRBJ2-1; CDR3nt: TGTGCCATTTCAGACGGCCCGGGGGACAATGAGCAGTTCTTC; CDR3aa: CAISDGPGDNEQFF
abundance: .; d_gene: .; v_gene: TRBV19; j_gene: TRBJ2-1; CDR3nt: TGTGCCAGTAGAGGGCAGAGAGCCTACAATGAGCAGTTCTTC; CDR3aa: CASRGQRAYNEQFF
abundance: few; d_gene: TRBD1; v_gene: TRBV20-1; j_gene: TRBJ2-1; CDR3nt: TGCAGTGCGAACAGGGGGATTGACAATGAGCAGTTCTTC; CDR3aa: CSANRGIDNEQFF
abundance: medium-sized; d_gene: TRBD1; v_gene: TRBV10-3; j_gene: TRBJ1-1; CDR3nt: TGTGCCACATTCCAACAGGGGGACACTGAAGCTTTCTTT; CDR3aa: CATFQQGDTEAFF
abundance: .; d_gene: .; v_gene: TRBV4-2; j_gene: TRBJ1-2; CDR3nt: TGTGCCAGCAGCCTGGAGGCGGTTCTAGCTAACTATGGCTACACCTTC; CDR3aa: CASSLEAVLANYGYTF
abundance: medium-sized; d_gene: .; v_gene: TRBV6-1; j_gene: TRBJ2-2; CDR3nt: TGTGCCAGCAGTGCGGGCCTTAGGGAGCTGTTTTTT; CDR3aa: CASSAGLRELFF
abundance: medium-sized; d_gene: TRBD1; v_gene: TRBV12-3/TRBV12-4; j_gene: TRBJ2-3; CDR3nt: TGTGCCAGCAGTTTAGCGCTGGACAGGGACGATACGCAGTATTTT; CDR3aa: CASSLALDRDDTQYF
abundance: few; d_gene: .; v_gene: TRBV28; j_gene: TRBJ2-5; CDR3nt: TGTGCCAGCTCGTTTTATGGGGTAGAGACCCAGTACTTC; CDR3aa: CASSFYGVETQYF
abundance: medium-sized; d_gene: .; v_gene: TRBV20-1; j_gene: TRBJ1-5; CDR3nt: TGCAGTGCTCGCACGACAGGTACTATCAATCAGCCCCAGCATTTT; CDR3aa: CSARTTGTINQPQHF